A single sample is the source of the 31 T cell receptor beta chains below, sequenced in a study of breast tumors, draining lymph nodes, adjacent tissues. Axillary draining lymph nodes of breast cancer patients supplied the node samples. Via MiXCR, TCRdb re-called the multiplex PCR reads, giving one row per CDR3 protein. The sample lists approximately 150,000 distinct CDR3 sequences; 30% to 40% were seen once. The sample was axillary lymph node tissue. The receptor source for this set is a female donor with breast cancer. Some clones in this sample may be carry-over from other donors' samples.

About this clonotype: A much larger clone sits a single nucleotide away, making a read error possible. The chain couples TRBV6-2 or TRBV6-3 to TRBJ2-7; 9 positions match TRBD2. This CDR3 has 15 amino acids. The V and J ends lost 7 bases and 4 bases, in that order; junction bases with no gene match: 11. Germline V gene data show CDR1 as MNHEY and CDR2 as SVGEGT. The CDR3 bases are TGTGCCAGCACCGGTGTTGCTAGCGGGGTATACGAGCAGTACTTC. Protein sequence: CASTGVASGVYEQYF.

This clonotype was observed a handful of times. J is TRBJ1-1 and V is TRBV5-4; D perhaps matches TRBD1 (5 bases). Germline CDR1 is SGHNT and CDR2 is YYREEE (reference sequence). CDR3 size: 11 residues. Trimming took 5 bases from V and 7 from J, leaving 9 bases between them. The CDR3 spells CASSQGFEAFF. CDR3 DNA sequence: TGTGCCAGCAGTCAGGGATTTGAAGCTTTCTTT.

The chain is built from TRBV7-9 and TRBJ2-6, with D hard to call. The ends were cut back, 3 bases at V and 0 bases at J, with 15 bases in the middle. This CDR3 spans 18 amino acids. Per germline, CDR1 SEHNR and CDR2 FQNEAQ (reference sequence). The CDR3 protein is CASSFLAGYDSGANVLTF. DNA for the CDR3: TGTGCCAGCAGCTTCTTAGCTGGCTACGACTCTGGGGCCAACGTCCTGACTTTC.

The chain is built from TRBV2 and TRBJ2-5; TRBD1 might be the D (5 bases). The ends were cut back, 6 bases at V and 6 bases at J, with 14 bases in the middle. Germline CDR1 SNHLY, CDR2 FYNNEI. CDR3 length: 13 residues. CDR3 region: CASSRPDSKTQYF. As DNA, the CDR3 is TGTGCCAGCAGCAGACCTGACAGTAAGACCCAGTACTTC.

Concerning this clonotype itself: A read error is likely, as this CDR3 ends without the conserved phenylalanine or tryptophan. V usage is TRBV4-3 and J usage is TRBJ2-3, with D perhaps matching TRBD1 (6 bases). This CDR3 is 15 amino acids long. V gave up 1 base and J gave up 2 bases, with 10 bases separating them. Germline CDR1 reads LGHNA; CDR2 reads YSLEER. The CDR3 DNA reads TGCGCCAGCAGCCAAGGGCAGGGGATCACAGATACGCAGTATCTT. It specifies CASSQGQGITDTQYL.

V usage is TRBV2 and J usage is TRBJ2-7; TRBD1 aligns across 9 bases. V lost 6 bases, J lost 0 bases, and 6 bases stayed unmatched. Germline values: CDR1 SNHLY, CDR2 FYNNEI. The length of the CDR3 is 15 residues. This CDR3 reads CASSSGQGSSYEQYF. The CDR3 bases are TGTGCCAGCAGCAGTGGACAGGGGAGCTCCTACGAGCAGTACTTC.

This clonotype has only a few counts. CDR3 DNA sequence: TGTGCCAGCAGCCAAGAGGTTGGGGGTTGGACTGAAGCTTTCTTT. Protein sequence: CASSQEVGGWTEAFF. V usage is TRBV4-2 and J usage is TRBJ1-1; D is perhaps TRBD1 (5 bases). Germline CDR1 reads LGHNA; CDR2 reads YNFKEQ. The CDR3 covers 15 residues. Trimming took 0 bases from V and 5 from J, leaving 13 bases between them.

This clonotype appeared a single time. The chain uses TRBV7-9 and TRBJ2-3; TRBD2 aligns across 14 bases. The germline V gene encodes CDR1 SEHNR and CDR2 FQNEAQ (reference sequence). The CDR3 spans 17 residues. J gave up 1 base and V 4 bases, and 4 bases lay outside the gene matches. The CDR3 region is CASSYPGLAGGTDTQYF. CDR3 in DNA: TGTGCCAGCAGCTATCCGGGACTAGCGGGGGGCACAGATACGCAGTATTTT.

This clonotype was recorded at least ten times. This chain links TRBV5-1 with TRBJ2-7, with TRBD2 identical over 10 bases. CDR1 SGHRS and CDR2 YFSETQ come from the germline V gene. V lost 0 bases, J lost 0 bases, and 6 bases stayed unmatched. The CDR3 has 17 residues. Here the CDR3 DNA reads TGCGCCAGCAGCTTGGCCCCTAGCGGGGGTTCCTCCTACGAGCAGTACTTC. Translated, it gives CASSLAPSGGSSYEQYF. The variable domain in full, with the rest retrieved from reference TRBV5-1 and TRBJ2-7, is KAGVTQTPRYLIKTRGQQVTLSCSPISGHRSVSWYQQTPGQGLQFLFEYFSETQRNKGNFPGRFSGRQFSNSRSEMNVSTLELGDSALYLCASSLAPSGGSSYEQYFGPGTRLTVT.

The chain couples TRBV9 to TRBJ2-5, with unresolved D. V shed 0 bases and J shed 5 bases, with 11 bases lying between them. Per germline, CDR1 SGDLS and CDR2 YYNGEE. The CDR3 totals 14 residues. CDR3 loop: CASSVEAGRETQYF. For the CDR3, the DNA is TGTGCCAGCAGCGTAGAGGCTGGTCGGGAGACCCAGTACTTC.

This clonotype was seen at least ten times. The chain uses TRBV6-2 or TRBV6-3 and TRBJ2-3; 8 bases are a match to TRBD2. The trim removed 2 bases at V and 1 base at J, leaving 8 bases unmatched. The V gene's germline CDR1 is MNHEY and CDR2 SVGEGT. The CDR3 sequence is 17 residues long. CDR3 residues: CASSYGGKLAGTDTQYF. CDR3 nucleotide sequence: TGTGCCAGCAGTTACGGAGGTAAACTAGCGGGCACAGATACGCAGTATTTT.

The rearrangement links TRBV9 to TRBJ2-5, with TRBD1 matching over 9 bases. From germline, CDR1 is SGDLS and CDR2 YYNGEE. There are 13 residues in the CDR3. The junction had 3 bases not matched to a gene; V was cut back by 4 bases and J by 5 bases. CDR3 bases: TGTGCCAGCAGCACCGGACAGGGGGAGACCCAGTACTTC. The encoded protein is CASSTGQGETQYF.

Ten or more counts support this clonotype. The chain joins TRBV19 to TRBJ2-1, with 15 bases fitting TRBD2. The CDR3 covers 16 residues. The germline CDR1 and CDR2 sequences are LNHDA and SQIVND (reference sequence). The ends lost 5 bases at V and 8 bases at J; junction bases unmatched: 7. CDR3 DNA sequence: TGTGCCAGTAGTTATGGACTAGCGGGAGGGCCGGATGAGCAGTTCTTC. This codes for CASSYGLAGGPDEQFF.

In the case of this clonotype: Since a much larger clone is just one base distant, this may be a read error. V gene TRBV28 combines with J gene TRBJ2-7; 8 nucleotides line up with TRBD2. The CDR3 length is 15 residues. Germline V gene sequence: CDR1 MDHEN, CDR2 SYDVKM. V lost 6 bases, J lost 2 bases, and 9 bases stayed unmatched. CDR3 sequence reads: CASRTLGAGAYEQYF. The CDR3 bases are TGTGCCAGCAGAACTCTTGGAGCGGGGGCCTACGAGCAGTACTTC.

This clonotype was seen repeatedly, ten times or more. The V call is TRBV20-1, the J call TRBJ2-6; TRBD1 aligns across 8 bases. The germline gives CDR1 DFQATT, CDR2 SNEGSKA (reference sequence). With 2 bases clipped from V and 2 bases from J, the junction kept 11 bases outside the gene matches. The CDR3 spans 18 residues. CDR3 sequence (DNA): TGCAGTGCTAGAAAAACAGGGGGAGCGACAACTGGGGCCAACGTCCTGACTTTC. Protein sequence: CSARKTGGATTGANVLTF.

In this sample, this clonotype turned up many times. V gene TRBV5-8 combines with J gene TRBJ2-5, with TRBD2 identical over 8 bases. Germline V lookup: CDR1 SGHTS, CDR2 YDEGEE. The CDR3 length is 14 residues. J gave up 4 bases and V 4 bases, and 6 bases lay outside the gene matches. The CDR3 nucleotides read TGTGCCAGCAGCGCGGGACGGGGGGGAGAGACCCAGTACTTC. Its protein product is CASSAGRGGETQYF.

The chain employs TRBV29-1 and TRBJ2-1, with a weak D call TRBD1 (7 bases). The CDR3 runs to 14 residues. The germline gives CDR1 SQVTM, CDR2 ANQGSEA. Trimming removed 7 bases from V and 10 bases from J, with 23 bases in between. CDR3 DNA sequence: TGCAGCGGCGGGACAGCTACCGGGGGCGGAGAGCAGTTCTTC. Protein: CSGGTATGGGEQFF.

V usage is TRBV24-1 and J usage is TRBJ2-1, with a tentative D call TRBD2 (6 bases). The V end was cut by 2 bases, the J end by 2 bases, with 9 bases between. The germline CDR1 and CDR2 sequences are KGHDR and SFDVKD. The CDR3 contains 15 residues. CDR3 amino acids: CATSDSGRPYNEQFF. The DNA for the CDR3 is TGTGCCACCAGTGATTCCGGGAGACCCTACAATGAGCAGTTCTTC.

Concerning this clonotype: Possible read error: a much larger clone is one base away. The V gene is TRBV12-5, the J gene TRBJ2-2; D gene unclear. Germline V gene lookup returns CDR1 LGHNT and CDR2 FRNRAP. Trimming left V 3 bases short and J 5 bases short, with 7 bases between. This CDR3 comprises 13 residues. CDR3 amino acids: CASGFLGTGELFF. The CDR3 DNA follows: TGTGCTAGTGGTTTCCTTGGGACCGGGGAGCTGTTTTTT.

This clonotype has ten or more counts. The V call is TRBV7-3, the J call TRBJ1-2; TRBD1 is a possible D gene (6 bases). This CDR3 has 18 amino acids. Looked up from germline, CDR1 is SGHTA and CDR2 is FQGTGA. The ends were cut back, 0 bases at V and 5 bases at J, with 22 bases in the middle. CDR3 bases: TGTGCCAGCAGCTTAACTCCGGACAGCGCGAGATTGGCTTATGGCTACACCTTC. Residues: CASSLTPDSARLAYGYTF. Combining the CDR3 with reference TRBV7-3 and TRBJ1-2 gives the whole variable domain GAGVSQTPSNKVTEKGKYVELRCDPISGHTALYWYRQSLGQGPEFLIYFQGTGAADDSGLPNDRFFAVRPEGSVSTLKIQRTERGDSAVYLCASSLTPDSARLAYGYTFGSGTRLTVV.

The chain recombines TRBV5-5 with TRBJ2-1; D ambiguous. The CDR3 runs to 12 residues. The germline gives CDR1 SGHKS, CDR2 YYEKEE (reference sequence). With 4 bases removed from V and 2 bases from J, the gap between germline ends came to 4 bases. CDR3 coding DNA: TGTGCCAGCAGCGGAACCTACAATGAGCAGTTCTTC. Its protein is CASSGTYNEQFF.

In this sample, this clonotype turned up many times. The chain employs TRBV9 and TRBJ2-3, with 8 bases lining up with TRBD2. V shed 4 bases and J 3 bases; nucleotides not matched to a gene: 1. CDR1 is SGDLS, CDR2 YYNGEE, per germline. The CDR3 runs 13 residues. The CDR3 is CASSSGGTDTQYF. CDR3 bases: TGTGCCAGCAGCTCGGGGGGGACAGATACGCAGTATTTT.

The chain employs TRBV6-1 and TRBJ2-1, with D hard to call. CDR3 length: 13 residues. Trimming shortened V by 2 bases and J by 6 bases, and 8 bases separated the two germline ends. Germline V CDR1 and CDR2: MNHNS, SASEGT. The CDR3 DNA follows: TGTGCCAGCAGTGAATTTGGGGTCAATGAGCAGTTCTTC. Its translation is CASSEFGVNEQFF.

CDR3: CASSPQPGLAGESSYNEQFF. CDR3 DNA sequence: TGTGCCAGCTCACCCCAACCAGGACTAGCGGGAGAGAGCTCCTACAATGAGCAGTTCTTC. The chain uses TRBV18 and TRBJ2-1; 13 bases match TRBD2. Germline CDR1 KGHSH, CDR2 LQKENI. The CDR3 is 20 amino acids. Trimming at V came to 3 bases and at J to 0 bases, leaving 11 bases not matched to a gene.

Here the CDR3 reads CASSFGRDRGPSNEKLFF. DNA of the CDR3: TGTGCCAGCAGTTTCGGGCGGGACAGGGGGCCGTCTAATGAAAAACTGTTTTTT. The V and J genes are TRBV12-3 or TRBV12-4 and TRBJ1-4; 12 bases agree with TRBD1. Germline trimming cut 3 bases from V and 3 bases from J; bases unmatched to any gene: 8. The CDR3 runs 18 residues.

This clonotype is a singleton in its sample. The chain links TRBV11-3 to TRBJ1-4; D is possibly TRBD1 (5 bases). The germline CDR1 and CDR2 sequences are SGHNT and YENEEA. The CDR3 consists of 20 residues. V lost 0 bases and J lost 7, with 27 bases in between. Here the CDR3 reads CASSLDPVMMPGTLSEKLFF. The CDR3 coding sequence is TGTGCCAGCAGCTTAGATCCAGTTATGATGCCCGGGACTTTGAGTGAAAAACTGTTTTTT.

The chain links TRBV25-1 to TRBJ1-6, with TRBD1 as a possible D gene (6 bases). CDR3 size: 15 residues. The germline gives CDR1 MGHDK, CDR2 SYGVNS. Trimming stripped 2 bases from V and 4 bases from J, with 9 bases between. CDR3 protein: CASSEPDSYNSPLHF. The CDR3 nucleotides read TGTGCCAGCAGTGAACCGGACAGTTATAATTCACCCCTCCACTTT.

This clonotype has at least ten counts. The CDR3: CASTSHSTDTQYF. The CDR3 DNA reads as TGTGCCAGCACCTCACACAGCACAGATACGCAGTATTTT. The chain couples TRBV7-9 to TRBJ2-3, with unresolved D. The CDR3 runs to 13 residues. The germline gives CDR1 SEHNR, CDR2 FQNEAQ (reference sequence). The V and J ends lost 7 bases and 0 bases respectively, with 8 bases between them.

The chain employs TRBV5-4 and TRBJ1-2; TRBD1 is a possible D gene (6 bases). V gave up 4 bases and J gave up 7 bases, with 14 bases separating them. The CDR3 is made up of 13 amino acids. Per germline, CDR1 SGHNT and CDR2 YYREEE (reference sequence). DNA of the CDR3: TGTGCCAGCAGCCTACAGGGCGTCGGTGGCTACACCTTC. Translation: CASSLQGVGGYTF. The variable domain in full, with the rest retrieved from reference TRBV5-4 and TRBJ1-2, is ETGVTQSPTHLIKTRGQQVTLRCSSQSGHNTVSWYQQALGQGPQFIFQYYREEENGRGNFPPRFSGLQFPNYSSELNVNALELDDSALYLCASSLQGVGGYTFGSGTRLTVV.

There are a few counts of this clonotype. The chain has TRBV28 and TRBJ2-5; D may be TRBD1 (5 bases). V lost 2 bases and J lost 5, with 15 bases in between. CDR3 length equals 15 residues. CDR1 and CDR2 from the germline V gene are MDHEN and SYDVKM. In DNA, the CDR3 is TGTGCCAGCAGTTTACTTCTTTCATCAGGGGAGACCCAGTACTTC. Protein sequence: CASSLLLSSGETQYF.

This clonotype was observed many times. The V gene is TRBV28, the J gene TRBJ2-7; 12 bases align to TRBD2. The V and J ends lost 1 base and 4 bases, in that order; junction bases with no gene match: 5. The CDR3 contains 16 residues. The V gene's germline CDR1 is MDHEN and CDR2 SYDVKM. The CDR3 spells CASSLSSGRDYYEQYF. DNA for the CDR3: TGTGCCAGCAGTTTATCTAGCGGGAGGGACTATTACGAGCAGTACTTC.